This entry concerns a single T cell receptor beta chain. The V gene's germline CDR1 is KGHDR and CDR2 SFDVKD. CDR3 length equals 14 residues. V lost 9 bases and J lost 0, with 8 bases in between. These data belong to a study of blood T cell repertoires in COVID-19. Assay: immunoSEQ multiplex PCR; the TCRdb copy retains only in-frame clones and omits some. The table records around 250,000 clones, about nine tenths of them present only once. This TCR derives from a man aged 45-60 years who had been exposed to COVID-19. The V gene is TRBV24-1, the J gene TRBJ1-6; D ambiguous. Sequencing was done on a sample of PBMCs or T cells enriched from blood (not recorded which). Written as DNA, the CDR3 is TGTGCCACCCAAGGGAGCTCCTATAATTCACCCCTCCACTTT. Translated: CATQGSSYNSPLHF.